The 5 T cell receptor beta chains presented below share a single source sample, sequenced in a study of regulatory T cells in long-lasting Graves disease (dated by TCRdb to the early 2020s). Sample time point, as interpreted from the label and publication: newly diagnosed GD, antithyroid drugs for less than 3 months. For both TCR sequencing and RNA sequencing, RNA was extracted from PBMCs using TRIzol. Library construction relied on multiplex PCR. Sequencing instrument: Illumina HiSeq 4000. TCR beta libraries were built with iRepertoire HTBI primers and Arm-PCR amplification of CDR3 regions. TCRdb reprocessed the public reads (quality trimming at Q25 with fastp, clone calling with MiXCR) and kept in-frame beta chains. Entries are consolidated by CDR3 protein sequence, retaining the most common genes and DNA. The sample table shows more than 450,000 distinct CDR3 sequences, and about 17% are seen once. The ten largest account for 12% of the sample.

The sample also formed part of further work on T cells in Graves' hyperthyroidism and ophthalmopathy.

This specimen consisted of peripheral blood mononuclear cells (PBMCs), obtained at new diagnosis, from a patient treated with antithyroid drugs. The receptors originated from a man aged 40-55 years with Graves disease. Donor details come from another sample of the same person, matched by shared clones.

This rearrangement joins TRBV19 to TRBJ1-5; 8 bases match TRBD1. Germline V CDR1 and CDR2: LNHDA, SQIVND (reference sequence). The CDR3 totals 13 residues. Trimming cost V 9 bases and J 5 bases; bases outside gene matches: 6. In DNA, the CDR3 is TGTGCCAGCAGGACAGGGACCTATCAGCCCCAGCATTTT. This sequence encodes CASRTGTYQPQHF.

This clonotype was seen many times. The gene calls are TRBV5-1 and TRBJ2-1; D unclear. Germline CDR1 is SGHRS and CDR2 is YFSETQ. The CDR3 runs 18 residues. Trimming took 1 base from V and 1 from J, leaving 18 bases between them. The CDR3 DNA reads as TGCGCCAGCAGCTTGTTTTTGCCCGAGAAAGGATCCTACAATGAGCAGTTCTTC. This encodes CASSLFLPEKGSYNEQFF.

This clonotype was seen only once. A far larger clone is one base from this, pointing to a likely read error. Because the CDR3 is missing its conserved closing phenylalanine or tryptophan, this is likely a read error. This chain uses TRBV11-1 with TRBJ1-1, with a weak D call TRBD1 (5 bases). Germline-derived CDR1 and CDR2 are SGHAT and FQDESV (reference sequence). V was pared by 4 bases and J by 4 bases, with 10 bases between. The CDR3 contains 13 residues. Written as DNA, the CDR3 is TGTGCCAGCAGCTGGACTGACAGCACTGAAGCTTTCTCT. Protein: CASSWTDSTEAFS.

Only a few counts were recorded for this clonotype. This chain connects TRBV27 to TRBJ2-2; no clear D gene. The ends were cut back, 3 bases at V and 0 bases at J, with 5 bases in the middle. The CDR3 runs to 14 residues. Germline assignment: CDR1 MNHEY and CDR2 SMNVEV (reference sequence). The CDR3 DNA follows: TGTGCCAGCAGTTTGCCTTCGAACACCGGGGAGCTGTTTTTT. Translation gives CASSLPSNTGELFF.

Details on this clonotype: A read error may account for a junction end that differs from germline. The chain carries TRBV3-1 and TRBJ2-7; 8 bases are shared with TRBD1. The CDR3 is 15 amino acids. CDR1 and CDR2 (germline): LGHDT, YNNKEL (reference sequence). The CDR3: CVSSQGTGPFYERYF. CDR3 bases: TGTGTCAGCAGCCAAGGGACAGGTCCTTTCTACGAGCGGTACTTC.